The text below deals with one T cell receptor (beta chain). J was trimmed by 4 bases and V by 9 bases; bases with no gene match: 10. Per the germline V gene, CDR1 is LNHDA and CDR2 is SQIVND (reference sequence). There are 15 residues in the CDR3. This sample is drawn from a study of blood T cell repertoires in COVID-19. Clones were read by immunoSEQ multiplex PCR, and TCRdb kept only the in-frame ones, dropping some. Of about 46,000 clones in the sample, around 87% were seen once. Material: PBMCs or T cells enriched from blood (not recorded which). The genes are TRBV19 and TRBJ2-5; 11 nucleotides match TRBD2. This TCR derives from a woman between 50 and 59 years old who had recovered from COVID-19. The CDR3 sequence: CASRNPGTSGETQYF. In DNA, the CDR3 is TGTGCCAGCAGAAACCCCGGGACTAGCGGAGAGACCCAGTACTTC.